The entry below describes one T cell receptor (beta chain). Its antigen remains unidentified. The sample is drawn from a study of T cell repertoires in cytomegalovirus infection. Study-level background: Researchers turned to recently identified HLA-C-restricted CMV epitopes as well as well-studied HLA-B-restricted ones. Carrying CMV and the relevant HLA type showed in public TCR beta signatures. Study-level findings and limits: Dominating the ex vivo response were TCR beta clonotypes that were CMV-specific and HLA-C-restricted. Carriage of CMV together with the relevant HLA was identifiable through cumulative public TCR beta family frequency.

TCRdb reprocessed the reads with MiXCR, giving one entry per CDR3 protein. The sample includes hundreds of thousands of distinct CDR3 sequences, around 29% of them seen just once. Germline assignment: CDR1 LGHDT and CDR2 YNNKEL (reference sequence). Trimming shortened V by 1 base and J by 4 bases, and 10 bases separated the two germline ends. This CDR3 spans 14 amino acids. This chain joins TRBV3-1 and TRBJ1-2, with D hard to call. The sample in question was cultured PBMCs, obtained from culture after CMV antigen stimulation. This clonotype was obtained from a human donor in good health (CMV status not recorded). Some clones in this sample may be carry-over from other donors' samples. CDR3 in amino acids: CASSQVNGAYGYTF. The CDR3 DNA sequence: TGTGCCAGCAGCCAAGTTAACGGCGCCTATGGCTACACCTTC.